This TCR beta chain derives from a study of identical twins. This clonotype was counted only a few times. The target antigen is unknown. The ends were cut back, 4 bases at V and 2 bases at J, with 15 bases in the middle. This CDR3 contains 16 residues. The germline V gene has CDR1 MRHNA and CDR2 SNTAGT. TCRdb redid the calling of the 5' RACE reads with MiXCR, one entry per CDR3 protein. The sample lists about 690,000 distinct CDR3 sequences; about 20% were seen once. General study points: Abundant cord blood beta clonotypes carried fewer insertions; memory repertoires showed none.

The data also belong to a second study, concerning T cells expressing NK-cell markers. As that study records: The study drew TCR beta repertoires from sorted CD3+CD56+NKG2C+, CD3+CD56+NKG2C- and CD3+CD56-NKG2C+ T cells. With respect to HCMV, most of the eight sequenced donors were seropositive, and one was seronegative. In a few donors, dominant clonotypes made up roughly 28.3-65% of CD3+CD56-NKG2C+ cells.

The chain uses TRBV6-4 and TRBJ2-1; D might be TRBD1 (5 bases). The receptor comes from a woman in her late teens or twenties in good health. Sequencing was performed on PBMCs. The CDR3 sequence is CASSASQGVTYNEQFF. The DNA for the CDR3 is TGTGCCAGCAGTGCTTCTCAAGGGGTCACCTACAATGAGCAGTTCTTC.